This T cell receptor (beta chain) was identified in a study of blood T cell repertoires in COVID-19. Study details: Samples taken during acute and convalescent COVID-19 were collected in the United States, Italy and Spain. In each case, the material was cDNA or gDNA derived from T cells, B-cell-depleted T cells, or PBMCs.

In the original analysis: Estimation of nucleated cell counts was performed using reference gene primer amplification. TCRdb's table, derived via immunoSEQ multiplex PCR, lists solely in-frame clones and lacks some. Clone size and the V and J calls come from that table; the DNA yielded D and trimming. The table lists 240,000 or so clones, 86% of them singletons. This CDR3 contains 15 residues. The V end lost 0 bases, the J end lost 2 bases, and 11 bases lay between the germline ends. The V gene's germline CDR1 is LGHNA and CDR2 YNFKEQ. A single count supports this clone. Within the sample, other DNA sequences also encode this same CDR3.

The TCR sequence derives from a man between 60 and 70 years old with acute or convalescent COVID-19. Sequencing input: peripheral blood. This rearrangement joins TRBV4-2 to TRBJ2-7; perhaps TRBD2 as D (5 bases). The chain's CDR3 is CASSQDLGKTYEQYF. As DNA, the CDR3 is TGTGCCAGCAGCCAAGATCTCGGGAAGACCTACGAGCAGTACTTC.